This T cell receptor beta chain comes out of a study of CD8 T cells in Susac syndrome. The CDR3 spans 16 residues. Deletions cut 3 bases from V and 2 bases from J, with 17 bases between. Germline CDR1 reads LGHDT; CDR2 reads YNNKEL (reference sequence). After extraction with the RNeasy kit, about 0.45 to 1 ug of the RNA was reverse transcribed using random hexamers. MiXCR, run by TCRdb on the immunoSEQ multiplex PCR reads, gives a single entry per CDR3 protein. Of about 300,000 distinct CDR3 sequences listed, 85% were seen once; the top ten hold around 0.21%. This TCR came from a human donor with multiple sclerosis. What was sequenced was CD8+ T cells from PBMCs. This chain joins TRBV3-1 and TRBJ2-7; possible D gene TRBD2, 5 bases. The CDR3 bases are TGTGCCAGCAGCCATGGGAGAACGGCGCTACCCTACGAGCAGTACTTC. Protein sequence: CASSHGRTALPYEQYF.